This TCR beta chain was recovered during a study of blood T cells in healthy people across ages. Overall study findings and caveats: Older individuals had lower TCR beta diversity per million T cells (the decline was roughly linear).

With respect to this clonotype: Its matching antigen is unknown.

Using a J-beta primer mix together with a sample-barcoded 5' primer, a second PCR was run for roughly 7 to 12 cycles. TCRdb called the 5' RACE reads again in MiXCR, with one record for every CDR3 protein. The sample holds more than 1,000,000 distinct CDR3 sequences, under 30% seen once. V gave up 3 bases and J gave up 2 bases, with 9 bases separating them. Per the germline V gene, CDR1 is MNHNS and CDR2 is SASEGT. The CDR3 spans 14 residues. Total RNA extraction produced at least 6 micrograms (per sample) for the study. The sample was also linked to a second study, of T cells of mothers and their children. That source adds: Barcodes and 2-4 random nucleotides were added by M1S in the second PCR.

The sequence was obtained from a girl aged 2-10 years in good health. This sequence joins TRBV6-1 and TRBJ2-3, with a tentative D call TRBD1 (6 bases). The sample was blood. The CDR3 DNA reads TGTGCCAGCAGTGACCGGACAGACACAGATACGCAGTATTTT. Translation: CASSDRTDTDTQYF.